This is a list of T cell receptor beta chains from one sample in a study of shared clonotypes between healthy human individuals. Sequencing was performed with immunoSEQ multiplex PCR; in TCRdb, only in-frame clones are kept and a portion is missing. This table has about 2,100,000 clones, roughly 91% appearing once. The sample comprised naive CD8+ T cells from PBMCs. The receptors shown here come from a man aged 18 to 30 in good health. Some clones in this sample may be carry-over from other donors' samples. CDR3s include the opening cysteine and the closing phenylalanine or tryptophan. Each record gives: clone size, V gene, J gene, D gene, CDR3 protein, CDR3 DNA. The D gene is left open where the match is weak. Rows may omit the clone size; those that give it use once, few, many or a size class.

>.|TRBV5-6|TRBJ2-7|.
CASSLFGLLSSYEQYF
TGTGCCAGCAGCTTGTTTGGACTACTGAGCTCCTACGAGCAGTACTTC
>.|TRBV7-8|TRBJ1-5|.
CASSPGAGNQPQHF
TGTGCCAGCAGCCCAGGGGCGGGCAATCAGCCCCAGCATTTT
>once|TRBV7-8|TRBJ2-2|.
CASSLVWPTGELFF
TGTGCCAGCAGCTTAGTATGGCCCACCGGGGAGCTGTTTTTT
>.|TRBV9|TRBJ2-1|TRBD2
CASSVVGAGAPTYNEQFF
TGTGCCAGCAGCGTAGTAGGAGCGGGAGCTCCCACCTACAATGAGCAGTTCTTC
>.|TRBV28|TRBJ2-7|TRBD2
CASSSPTSGSILYEQYF
TGTGCCAGCAGTTCCCCAACTAGCGGGAGCATATTGTACGAGCAGTACTTC
>.|TRBV27|TRBJ2-5|.
CASGSGGEETQYF
TGTGCCAGCGGGTCAGGGGGGGAAGAGACCCAGTACTTC
>.|TRBV4-2|TRBJ2-3|.
CASSQDVGGVEGDTQYF
TGTGCCAGCAGCCAAGATGTGGGCGGGGTGGAGGGAGATACGCAGTATTTT
>.|TRBV4-3|TRBJ2-3|TRBD2
CASSRNSGRVTDTQYF
TGCGCCAGCAGTCGTAATAGCGGGAGGGTCACAGATACGCAGTATTTT
>.|TRBV28|TRBJ1-1|.
CASSSFRENTEAFF
TGTGCCAGCAGTTCATTTAGGGAGAACACTGAAGCTTTCTTT
>.|TRBV7-9|TRBJ2-1|TRBD1
CASSPRDRVGSEQFF
TGTGCCAGCAGCCCGCGGGACAGGGTGGGAAGTGAGCAGTTCTTC
>.|TRBV6-1|TRBJ2-7|.
CASASFEQYF
TGTGCCAGCGCCAGCTTCGAGCAGTACTTC
>once|TRBV27|TRBJ2-7|.
CASSLFSPAGGEQYF
TGTGCCAGCAGTTTATTCTCCCCGGCTGGGGGAGAGCAGTACTTC
>.|TRBV29-1|TRBJ2-1|TRBD2
CSVEATGLAYNEQFF
TGCAGCGTTGAAGCCACGGGACTAGCTTACAATGAGCAGTTCTTC
>.|TRBV10-3|TRBJ2-1|TRBD1
CATLPGQGWNEQFF
TGTGCCACCCTCCCGGGACAGGGATGGAATGAGCAGTTCTTC
>.|TRBV5-4|TRBJ2-3|.
CASSWGDSRSNF
TGTGCCAGCAGCTGGGGGGACAGTAGATCGAATTTT
>.|TRBV28|TRBJ2-2|.
CASSLGGGDRELFF
TGTGCCAGCAGTTTGGGGGGCGGGGACCGGGAGCTGTTTTTT
>.|TRBV7-8|TRBJ1-4|.
CASSSSGGEKLFF
TGTGCCAGCAGCTCATCCGGTGGGGAAAAACTGTTTTTT
>.|TRBV7-9|TRBJ2-7|TRBD2
CASSPKAGESSYEQYF
TGTGCCAGCAGCCCCAAAGCGGGGGAAAGCTCCTACGAGCAGTACTTC
>.|TRBV9|TRBJ1-2|TRBD1
CASSVVSGQDAFNYGYTF
TGTGCCAGCAGCGTAGTGTCGGGACAGGACGCATTTAACTATGGCTACACCTTC
>.|TRBV2|TRBJ1-2|.
CASSEMGYGYTF
TGTGCCAGCAGTGAAATGGGGTATGGCTACACCTTC
>.|TRBV7-9|TRBJ2-1|.
CASSLSEGDEQFF
TGTGCCAGCAGCTTAAGCGAGGGAGATGAGCAGTTCTTC
>.|TRBV9|TRBJ2-7|TRBD1
CASSAGQGLYEQYF
TGTGCCAGCAGCGCTGGACAGGGACTCTACGAGCAGTACTTC
>.|TRBV9|TRBJ1-1|.
CASSVHYRMNTEAFF
TGTGCCAGCAGCGTACATTACCGCATGAACACTGAAGCTTTCTTT
>once|TRBV27|TRBJ2-7|TRBD2
CASSLLAGDYEQYF
TGTGCCAGCAGTTTACTAGCGGGAGACTACGAGCAGTACTTC
>.|TRBV4-1|TRBJ2-7|.
CASSQEGGYQYSYEQYF
TGCGCCAGCAGCCAAGAAGGAGGCTACCAGTACTCCTACGAGCAGTACTTC
>.|TRBV19|TRBJ2-1|.
CASHRDAGYNEQFF
TGTGCCAGCCACCGAGACGCCGGGTACAATGAGCAGTTCTTC
>.|TRBV14|TRBJ2-1|.
CASSQDGHNEQFF
TGTGCCAGCAGCCAAGATGGTCACAATGAGCAGTTCTTC
>.|TRBV27|TRBJ2-7|TRBD2
CASSLVGGFGEQYF
TGTGCCAGCAGTTTGGTCGGGGGGTTCGGGGAGCAGTACTTC
>.|TRBV7-3|TRBJ2-5|.
CASSLRGIGQPQYF
TGTGCCAGCAGCTTAAGGGGAATCGGACAGCCCCAGTACTTC
>.|TRBV10-3|TRBJ1-1|TRBD1
CAISDNEDLTGLMNTEAFF
TGTGCCATCAGTGATAATGAGGATCTGACAGGGCTTATGAACACTGAAGCTTTCTTT
>.|TRBV9|TRBJ2-1|.
CASSPFYQGSYNEQFF
TGTGCCAGCAGCCCCTTTTATCAAGGGTCCTACAATGAGCAGTTCTTC
>.|TRBV28|TRBJ1-3|.
CASSYRLSGNTIYF
TGTGCCAGCAGTTACAGGCTCTCTGGAAACACCATATATTTT
>.|TRBV4-3|TRBJ2-1|TRBD1
CASSQIQGDNEQFF
TGCGCCAGCAGCCAGATACAGGGGGACAATGAGCAGTTCTTC
>.|TRBV28|TRBJ1-1|.
CASSLSPNTEAFF
TGTGCCAGCAGTTTAAGTCCGAACACTGAAGCTTTCTTT
>.|TRBV9|TRBJ2-3|TRBD2
CASSAVSGTADTQYF
TGTGCCAGCAGCGCCGTTAGCGGGACGGCAGATACGCAGTATTTT
>.|TRBV5-1|TRBJ2-7|TRBD2
CASSHGLASYEQYF
TGCGCCAGCAGCCACGGACTAGCGTCGTACGAGCAGTACTTC
>.|TRBV9|TRBJ2-7|.
CASSGWDGWTDEQYF
TGTGCCAGCAGCGGATGGGACGGCTGGACCGACGAGCAGTACTTC
>.|TRBV9|TRBJ2-7|.
CASSTFGGFYEQYF
TGTGCCAGCAGCACCTTCGGGGGCTTCTACGAGCAGTACTTC
>.|TRBV4-1|TRBJ2-7|.
CASSPSLRLITYEQYF
TGCGCCAGCAGCCCCTCCTTGAGACTAATCACCTACGAGCAGTACTTC
>.|TRBV27|TRBJ1-2|.
CASSLWQGHYGYTF
TGTGCCAGCAGTTTGTGGCAGGGACACTATGGCTACACCTTC
>.|TRBV19|TRBJ2-3|.
CASSIDETGRTDTQYF
TGTGCCAGTAGTATAGACGAGACAGGACGCACAGATACGCAGTATTTT
>.|TRBV7-9|TRBJ2-1|TRBD2
CASSATSAHNEQFF
TGTGCCAGCAGCGCGACTAGCGCCCACAATGAGCAGTTCTTC
>.|TRBV29-1|TRBJ2-4|.
CSVEGGIKNIQYF
TGCAGCGTGGAGGGGGGGATCAAAAACATTCAGTACTTC
>.|TRBV7-9|TRBJ2-7|.
CATGVQERSEQYF
TGTGCCACCGGTGTTCAGGAGAGAAGCGAGCAGTACTTC
>.|TRBV27|TRBJ2-1|TRBD2
CASRLAGGNEQFF
TGTGCCAGCAGGCTAGCGGGAGGGAATGAGCAGTTCTTC
>.|TRBV29-1|TRBJ2-2|.
CSVSGLTGELFF
TGCAGCGTTTCGGGGCTCACCGGGGAGCTGTTTTTT